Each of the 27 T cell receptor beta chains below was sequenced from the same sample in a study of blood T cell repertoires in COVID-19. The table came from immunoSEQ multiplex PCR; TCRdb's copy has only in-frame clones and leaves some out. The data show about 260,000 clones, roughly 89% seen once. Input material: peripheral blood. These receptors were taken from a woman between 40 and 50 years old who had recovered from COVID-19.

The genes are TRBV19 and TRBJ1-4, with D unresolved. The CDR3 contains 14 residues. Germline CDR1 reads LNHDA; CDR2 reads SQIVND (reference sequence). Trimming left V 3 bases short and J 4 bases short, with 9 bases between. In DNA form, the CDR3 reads TGTGCCAGTAGTATCTGGGCCGTTAATGAAAAACTGTTTTTT. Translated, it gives CASSIWAVNEKLFF.

CDR3 nucleotides: TGTGCCAGCAGTTTTCAGGGGTCAACCTCCGAGCAGTACTTC. This translates into CASSFQGSTSEQYF. V is TRBV28 and J is TRBJ2-7; a possible D gene is TRBD1 (6 bases). Looked up from germline, CDR1 is MDHEN and CDR2 is SYDVKM. The CDR3 loop spans 14 amino acids. Trimming stripped 3 bases from V and 6 bases from J, with 15 bases between.

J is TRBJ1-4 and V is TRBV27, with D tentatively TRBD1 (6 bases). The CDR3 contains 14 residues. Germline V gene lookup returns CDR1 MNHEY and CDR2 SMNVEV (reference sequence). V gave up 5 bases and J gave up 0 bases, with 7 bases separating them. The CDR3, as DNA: TGTGCCAGCAGTCGGACAGCAACTAATGAAAAACTGTTTTTT. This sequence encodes CASSRTATNEKLFF.

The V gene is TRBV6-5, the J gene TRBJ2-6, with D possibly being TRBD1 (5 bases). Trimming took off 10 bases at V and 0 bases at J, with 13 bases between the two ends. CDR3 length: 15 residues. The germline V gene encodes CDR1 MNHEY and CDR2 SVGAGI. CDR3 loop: CATTKGFSGANVLTF. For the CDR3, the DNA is TGTGCCACTACTAAGGGGTTCTCTGGGGCCAACGTCCTGACTTTC.

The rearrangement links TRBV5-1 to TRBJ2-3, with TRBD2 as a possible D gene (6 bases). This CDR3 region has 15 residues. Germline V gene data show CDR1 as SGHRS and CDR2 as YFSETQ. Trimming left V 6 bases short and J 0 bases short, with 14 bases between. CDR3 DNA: TGCGCCAGCACCTCTCAGGCGGGGAGCACAGATACGCAGTATTTT. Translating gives CASTSQAGSTDTQYF. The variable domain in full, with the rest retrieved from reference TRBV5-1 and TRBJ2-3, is KAGVTQTPRYLIKTRGQQVTLSCSPISGHRSVSWYQQTPGQGLQFLFEYFSETQRNKGNFPGRFSGRQFSNSRSEMNVSTLELGDSALYLCASTSQAGSTDTQYFGPGTRLTVL.

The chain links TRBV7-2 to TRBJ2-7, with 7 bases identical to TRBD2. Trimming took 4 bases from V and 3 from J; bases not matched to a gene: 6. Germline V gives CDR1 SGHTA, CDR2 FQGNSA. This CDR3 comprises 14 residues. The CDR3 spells CASSWGTIDYEQYF. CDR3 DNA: TGTGCCAGCAGCTGGGGGACTATTGACTACGAGCAGTACTTC.

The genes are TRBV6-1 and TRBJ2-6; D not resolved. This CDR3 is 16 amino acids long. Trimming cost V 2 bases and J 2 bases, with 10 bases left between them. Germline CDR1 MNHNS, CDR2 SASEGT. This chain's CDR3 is CASSELRVTGANVLTF. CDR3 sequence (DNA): TGTGCCAGCAGTGAACTCCGGGTTACTGGGGCCAACGTCCTGACTTTC.

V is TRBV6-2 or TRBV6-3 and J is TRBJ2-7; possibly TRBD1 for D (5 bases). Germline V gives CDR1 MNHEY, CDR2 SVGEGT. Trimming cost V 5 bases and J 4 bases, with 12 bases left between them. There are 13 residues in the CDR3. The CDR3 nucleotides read TGTGCCAGCAGTACCCTCCCAGGGTACGAGCAGTACTTC. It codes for CASSTLPGYEQYF.

CDR3 in amino acids: CAIRNGQGASGANVLTF. The CDR3, as DNA: TGTGCCATCAGAAACGGACAGGGGGCTTCTGGGGCCAACGTCCTGACTTTC. The rearrangement uses TRBV10-3 and TRBJ2-6; 11 nucleotides agree with TRBD1. The CDR3 has 17 amino acids. Trimming took 6 bases from V and 1 from J; bases not matched to a gene: 5. Germline CDR1 ENHRY, CDR2 SYGVKD.

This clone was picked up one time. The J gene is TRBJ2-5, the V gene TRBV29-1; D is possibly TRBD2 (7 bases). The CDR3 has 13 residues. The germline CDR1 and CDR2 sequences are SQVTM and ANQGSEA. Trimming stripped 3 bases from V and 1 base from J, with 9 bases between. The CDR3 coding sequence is TGCAGCGTTGAGCGGGGGCTCCAAGAGACCCAGTACTTC. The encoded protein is CSVERGLQETQYF.

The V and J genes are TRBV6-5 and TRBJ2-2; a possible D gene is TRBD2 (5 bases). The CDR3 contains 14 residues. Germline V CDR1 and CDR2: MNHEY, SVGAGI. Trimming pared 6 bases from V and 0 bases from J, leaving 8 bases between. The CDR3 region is CASRPGTNTGELFF. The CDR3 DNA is TGTGCCAGCAGGCCCGGGACGAACACCGGGGAGCTGTTTTTT.

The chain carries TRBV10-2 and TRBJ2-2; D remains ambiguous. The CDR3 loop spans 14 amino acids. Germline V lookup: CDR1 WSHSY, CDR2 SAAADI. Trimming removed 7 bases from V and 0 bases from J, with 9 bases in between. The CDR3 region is CASNGIANTGELFF. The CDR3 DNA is TGCGCCAGCAACGGTATTGCGAACACCGGGGAGCTGTTTTTT.

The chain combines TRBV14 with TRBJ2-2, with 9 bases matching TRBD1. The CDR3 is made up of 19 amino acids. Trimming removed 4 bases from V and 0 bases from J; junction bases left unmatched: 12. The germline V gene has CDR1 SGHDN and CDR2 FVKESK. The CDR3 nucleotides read TGTGCCAGCAGCCGGAGACAAACCGGGACAGGGACGAACACCGGGGAGCTGTTTTTT. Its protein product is CASSRRQTGTGTNTGELFF.

For the CDR3, the DNA is TGTGCCAGCAGCGTAGTAGAGACAGGGGGTGATACGCAGTATTTT. Translation gives CASSVVETGGDTQYF. V is TRBV9 and J is TRBJ2-3; the match to TRBD1 covers 9 bases. Germline trimming cut 0 bases from V and 6 bases from J; bases unmatched to any gene: 5. The germline V gene encodes CDR1 SGDLS and CDR2 YYNGEE. The length of the CDR3 is 15 residues.

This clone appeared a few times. This chain's CDR3 is CASIGVWGNTIYF. The CDR3 DNA reads TGTGCCAGCATTGGAGTTTGGGGAAACACCATATATTTT. The rearrangement links TRBV25-1 to TRBJ1-3, with D uncertain. The CDR3 is 13 residues long. V dropped 7 bases and J dropped 4 bases, with 11 bases sitting between them. Germline V gives CDR1 MGHDK, CDR2 SYGVNS. Drawing the rest from reference TRBV25-1 and TRBJ1-3, the complete variable domain is EADIYQTPRYLVIGTGKKITLECSQTMGHDKMYWYQQDPGMELHLIHYSYGVNSTEKGDLSSESTVSRIRTEHFPLTLESARPSHTSQYLCASIGVWGNTIYFGEGSWLTVV.

The CDR3 here is CASSQISGSTGELFF. DNA for the CDR3: TGCGCCAGCAGCCAAATATCGGGGAGCACCGGGGAGCTGTTTTTT. This chain uses TRBV5-1 with TRBJ2-2; tentative D call: TRBD2 (5 bases). In germline, CDR1 is SGHRS, CDR2 YFSETQ. V lost 4 bases and J 4 bases, leaving 14 bases between the germline ends. The CDR3 covers 15 residues.

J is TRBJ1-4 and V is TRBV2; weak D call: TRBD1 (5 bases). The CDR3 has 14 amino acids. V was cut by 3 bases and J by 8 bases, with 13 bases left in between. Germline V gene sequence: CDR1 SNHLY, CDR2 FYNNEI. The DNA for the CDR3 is TGTGCCAGCAGTGATCAGGGACTAGGAGAAAAACTGTTTTTT. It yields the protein CASSDQGLGEKLFF.

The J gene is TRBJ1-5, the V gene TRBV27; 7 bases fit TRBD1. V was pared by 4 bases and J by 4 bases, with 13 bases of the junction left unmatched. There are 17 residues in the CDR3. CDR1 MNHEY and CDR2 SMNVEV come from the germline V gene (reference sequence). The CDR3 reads CASSSYLTGALNQPQHF. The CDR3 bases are TGTGCCAGCAGTTCCTATTTAACAGGGGCCTTGAATCAGCCCCAGCATTTT.

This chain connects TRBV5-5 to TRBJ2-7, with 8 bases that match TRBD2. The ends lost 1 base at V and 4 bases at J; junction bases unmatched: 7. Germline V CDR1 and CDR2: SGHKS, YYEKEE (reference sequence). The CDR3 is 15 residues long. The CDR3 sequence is CASSLHSGGFYEQYF. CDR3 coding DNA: TGTGCCAGCAGCTTGCATTCGGGGGGGTTTTACGAGCAGTACTTC.

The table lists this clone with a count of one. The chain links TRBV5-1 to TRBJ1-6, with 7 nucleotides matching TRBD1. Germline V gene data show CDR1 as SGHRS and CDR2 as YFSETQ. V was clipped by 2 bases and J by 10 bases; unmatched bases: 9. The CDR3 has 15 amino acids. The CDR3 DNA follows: TGCGCCAGCAGCTTCCGGAGGGGGCAAGGGTCACCCCTCCACTTT. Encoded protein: CASSFRRGQGSPLHF. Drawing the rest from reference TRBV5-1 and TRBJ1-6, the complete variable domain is KAGVTQTPRYLIKTRGQQVTLSCSPISGHRSVSWYQQTPGQGLQFLFEYFSETQRNKGNFPGRFSGRQFSNSRSEMNVSTLELGDSALYLCASSFRRGQGSPLHFGNGTRLTVT.

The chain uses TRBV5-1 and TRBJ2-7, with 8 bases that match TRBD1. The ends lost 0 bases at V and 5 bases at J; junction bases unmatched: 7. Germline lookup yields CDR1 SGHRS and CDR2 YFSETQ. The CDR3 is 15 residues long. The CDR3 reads CASSLETGAADEQYF. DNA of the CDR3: TGCGCCAGCAGCTTGGAGACAGGGGCGGCCGACGAGCAGTACTTC.

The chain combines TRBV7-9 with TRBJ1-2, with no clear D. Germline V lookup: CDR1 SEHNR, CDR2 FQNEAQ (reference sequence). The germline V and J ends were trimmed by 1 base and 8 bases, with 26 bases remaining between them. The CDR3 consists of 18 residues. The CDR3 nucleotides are TGTGCCAGCAGCTTAGAAGTTACCGGGAATGCTTACAAGCGGGGCTACACCTTC. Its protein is CASSLEVTGNAYKRGYTF.

For the CDR3, the DNA is TGCGCCAGCAGCGCAACGGGGAGAGTTTTGGATGAAAAACTGTTTTTT. Translation gives CASSATGRVLDEKLFF. V gene TRBV5-1 combines with J gene TRBJ1-4; no reliable D call. The V end lost 4 bases, the J end lost 6 bases, and 19 bases lay between the germline ends. CDR1 is SGHRS, CDR2 YFSETQ, per germline. The CDR3 consists of 16 residues.

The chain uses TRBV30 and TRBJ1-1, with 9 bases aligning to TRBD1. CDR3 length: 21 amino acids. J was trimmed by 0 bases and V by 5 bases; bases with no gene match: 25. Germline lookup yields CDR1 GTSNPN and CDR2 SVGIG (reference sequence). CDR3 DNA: TGTGCCTGGGACAAAAGTCTCTCGAGTGGGGACAGGGATGTCATGAACACTGAAGCTTTCTTT. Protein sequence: CAWDKSLSSGDRDVMNTEAFF.

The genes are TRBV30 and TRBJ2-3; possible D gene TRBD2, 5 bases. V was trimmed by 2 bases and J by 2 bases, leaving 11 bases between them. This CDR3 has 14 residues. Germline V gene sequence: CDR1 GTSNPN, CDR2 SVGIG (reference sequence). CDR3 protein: CAWSQEVHTDTQYF. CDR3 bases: TGTGCCTGGAGTCAGGAGGTCCACACAGATACGCAGTATTTT.

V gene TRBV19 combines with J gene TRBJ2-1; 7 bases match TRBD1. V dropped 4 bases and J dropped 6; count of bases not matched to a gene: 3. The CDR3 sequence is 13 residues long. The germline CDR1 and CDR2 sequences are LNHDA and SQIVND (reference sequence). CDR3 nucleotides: TGTGCCAGTAGTACGACAGGGTTCAATGAGCAGTTCTTC. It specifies CASSTTGFNEQFF.

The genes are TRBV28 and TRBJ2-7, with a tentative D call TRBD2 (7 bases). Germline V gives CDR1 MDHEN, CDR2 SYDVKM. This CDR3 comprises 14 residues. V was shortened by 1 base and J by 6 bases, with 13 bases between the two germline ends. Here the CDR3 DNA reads TGTGCCAGCAGTTTATTCCGGGGGGCGGGCGAGCAGTACTTC. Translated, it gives CASSLFRGAGEQYF.